A selection of T cell receptor beta chains follows, all from one sample in a study of graft-versus-host responses after intestinal transplantation. Measured with immunoSEQ multiplex PCR; TCRdb has only the in-frame clones, and not every one. The sample lists about 120,000 clones, 75% to 95% occurring once. For these receptors, no antigen is known. The sequences come from unstimulated CD4+ T cells sorted from spleen or lymph node cells, collected before intestinal transplant. The source is a human donor who received an intestinal transplant. Each CDR3 is given with its conserved first and last residue. The D gene is left open where the match is weak. Clone size, where shown, is once, few, many, or a class for clones that have expanded.

v_call: TRBV7-2
j_call: TRBJ2-5
clone_size: NA
d_call: TRBD1
cdr3_aa: CASSFLGQGAGETQYF
cdr3_nt: TGTGCCAGCAGCTTCCTGGGACAGGGGGCAGGAGAGACCCAGTACTTC

v_call: TRBV6-1
j_call: TRBJ1-2
clone_size: NA
d_call: TRBD1
cdr3_aa: CASSNPTGRFYGYTF
cdr3_nt: TGTGCCAGCAGTAATCCGACAGGGAGGTTCTATGGCTACACCTTC

v_call: TRBV7-9
j_call: TRBJ1-2
clone_size: few
d_call: NA
cdr3_aa: CASSLSWRANYGYTF
cdr3_nt: TGTGCCAGCAGCTTGAGTTGGAGAGCTAACTATGGCTACACCTTC

v_call: TRBV28
j_call: TRBJ1-5
clone_size: NA
d_call: NA
cdr3_aa: CASSLVVSVRGQFNQPQHF
cdr3_nt: TGTGCCAGCAGTTTAGTAGTCTCAGTTAGAGGGCAGTTCAATCAGCCCCAGCATTTT

v_call: TRBV6-1
j_call: TRBJ1-2
clone_size: NA
d_call: NA
cdr3_aa: CASSDQGLVRMGYTF
cdr3_nt: TGTGCCAGCAGTGATCAGGGTTTAGTCCGGATGGGGTACACCTTC

v_call: TRBV12-5
j_call: TRBJ2-3
clone_size: NA
d_call: NA
cdr3_aa: CASGLIGVRGTQYF
cdr3_nt: TGTGCTAGTGGCCTCATAGGGGTCAGGGGTACGCAGTATTTT

v_call: TRBV30
j_call: TRBJ1-5
clone_size: NA
d_call: NA
cdr3_aa: CAWSGVSGNQPQHF
cdr3_nt: TGTGCCTGGAGTGGGGTCTCGGGGAATCAGCCCCAGCATTTT

v_call: TRBV6-1
j_call: TRBJ2-6
clone_size: NA
d_call: NA
cdr3_aa: CASVARGSGANVLTF
cdr3_nt: TGTGCCAGCGTCGCCAGGGGATCTGGGGCCAACGTCCTGACTTTC

v_call: TRBV9
j_call: TRBJ2-2
clone_size: once
d_call: NA
cdr3_aa: CASSVAPGPNTGELFF
cdr3_nt: TGTGCCAGCAGCGTAGCTCCAGGGCCCAACACCGGGGAGCTGTTTTTT

v_call: TRBV27
j_call: TRBJ2-1
clone_size: NA
d_call: NA
cdr3_aa: CASWGPGPEQFF
cdr3_nt: TGTGCCAGTTGGGGCCCCGGACCTGAGCAGTTCTTC

v_call: TRBV19
j_call: TRBJ1-1
clone_size: NA
d_call: NA
cdr3_aa: CASTRRQENTEAFF
cdr3_nt: TGTGCCAGTACCCGGAGACAGGAGAACACTGAAGCTTTCTTT

v_call: TRBV7-2
j_call: TRBJ2-2
clone_size: NA
d_call: NA
cdr3_aa: CASSLGGFLTGELFF
cdr3_nt: TGTGCCAGCAGCTTAGGAGGCTTCCTCACCGGGGAGCTGTTTTTT

v_call: TRBV7-9
j_call: TRBJ1-2
clone_size: NA
d_call: NA
cdr3_aa: CASSLGGGTNYGYTF
cdr3_nt: TGTGCCAGCAGCTTGGGCGGCGGGACTAACTATGGCTACACCTTC

v_call: TRBV7-9
j_call: TRBJ1-1
clone_size: NA
d_call: NA
cdr3_aa: CASSFPTYRDSGGKAEAFF
cdr3_nt: TGTGCCAGCAGCTTTCCAACATACAGAGATAGCGGGGGAAAGGCTGAAGCTTTCTTT

v_call: TRBV6-1
j_call: TRBJ2-1
clone_size: NA
d_call: NA
cdr3_aa: CASRRGRSNEQFF
cdr3_nt: TGTGCCAGCCGGAGGGGGCGTTCGAATGAGCAGTTCTTC

v_call: TRBV9
j_call: TRBJ2-2
clone_size: NA
d_call: TRBD2
cdr3_aa: CASTRTSNTGELFF
cdr3_nt: TGTGCCAGCACGCGGACTAGCAACACCGGGGAGCTGTTTTTT

v_call: TRBV19
j_call: TRBJ1-2
clone_size: NA
d_call: NA
cdr3_aa: CASSRATVNYGYTF
cdr3_nt: TGTGCCAGTAGTCGAGCGACGGTGAACTATGGCTACACCTTC

v_call: TRBV5-1
j_call: TRBJ1-4
clone_size: NA
d_call: NA
cdr3_aa: CASSLQNANEKLFF
cdr3_nt: TGCGCCAGCAGCTTGCAGAACGCTAATGAAAAACTGTTTTTT

v_call: TRBV6-1
j_call: TRBJ2-4
clone_size: NA
d_call: TRBD1
cdr3_aa: CASSTTGNIQYF
cdr3_nt: TGTGCCAGCAGTACGACAGGGAACATTCAGTACTTC

v_call: TRBV5-6
j_call: TRBJ2-1
clone_size: NA
d_call: TRBD2
cdr3_aa: CASSWGLAENYNEQFF
cdr3_nt: TGTGCCAGCAGCTGGGGACTAGCGGAAAACTACAATGAGCAGTTCTTC

v_call: TRBV28
j_call: TRBJ2-7
clone_size: NA
d_call: TRBD2
cdr3_aa: CASSVAGSSYEQYF
cdr3_nt: TGTGCCAGCAGCGTAGCGGGCAGCTCCTACGAGCAGTACTTC

v_call: TRBV5-1
j_call: TRBJ1-2
clone_size: NA
d_call: NA
cdr3_aa: CASSRDSGLDGYTF
cdr3_nt: TGCGCCAGCAGCCGGGACTCCGGACTTGATGGCTACACCTTC

v_call: TRBV7-9
j_call: TRBJ2-1
clone_size: NA
d_call: TRBD2
cdr3_aa: CASSLGLAGGGEQFF
cdr3_nt: TGTGCCAGCAGCTTAGGACTAGCGGGGGGGGGTGAGCAGTTCTTC

v_call: TRBV28
j_call: TRBJ1-2
clone_size: NA
d_call: NA
cdr3_aa: CASSQNYGYTF
cdr3_nt: TGTGCCAGCAGCCAGAACTATGGCTACACCTTC

v_call: TRBV6-1
j_call: TRBJ1-6
clone_size: NA
d_call: TRBD1
cdr3_aa: CASSAPGGANSPLHF
cdr3_nt: TGTGCCAGCAGTGCACCAGGGGGCGCAAATTCACCCCTCCACTTT

v_call: TRBV6-5
j_call: TRBJ1-6
clone_size: NA
d_call: NA
cdr3_aa: CASSRGTSPLHF
cdr3_nt: TGTGCCAGCAGCCGTGGGACATCACCCCTCCACTTT

v_call: TRBV5-1
j_call: TRBJ2-2
clone_size: NA
d_call: TRBD2
cdr3_aa: CASSPSGVNTGELFF
cdr3_nt: TGCGCCAGCAGCCCTAGCGGAGTAAACACCGGGGAGCTGTTTTTT

v_call: TRBV7-2
j_call: TRBJ2-1
clone_size: once
d_call: TRBD2
cdr3_aa: CASSPRIERERFF
cdr3_nt: TGTGCCAGCAGCCCACGTATTGAGCGGGAGAGGTTCTTC

v_call: TRBV28
j_call: TRBJ2-1
clone_size: NA
d_call: NA
cdr3_aa: CASSKQVWQFF
cdr3_nt: TGTGCCAGCAGTAAGCAGGTCTGGCAGTTCTTC

v_call: TRBV30
j_call: TRBJ1-3
clone_size: NA
d_call: NA
cdr3_aa: CAWVRFGGNTIYF
cdr3_nt: TGTGCCTGGGTCAGGTTTGGCGGAAACACCATATATTTT

v_call: TRBV5-1
j_call: TRBJ2-3
clone_size: NA
d_call: TRBD2
cdr3_aa: CASTRRGGDTQYF
cdr3_nt: TGCGCCAGTACTCGCCGGGGGGGGGATACGCAGTATTTT

v_call: TRBV28
j_call: TRBJ2-3
clone_size: once
d_call: TRBD1
cdr3_aa: CASSLSSVGQVAQYF
cdr3_nt: TGTGCCAGCAGTTTATCTAGTGTGGGACAGGTCGCGCAGTATTTT

v_call: TRBV9
j_call: TRBJ2-3
clone_size: NA
d_call: TRBD2
cdr3_aa: CASSASGSTDTQYF
cdr3_nt: TGTGCCAGCAGTGCTAGCGGGAGCACAGATACGCAGTATTTT

v_call: TRBV12-5
j_call: TRBJ2-3
clone_size: NA
d_call: NA
cdr3_aa: CASGQQVADTQYF
cdr3_nt: TGTGCTAGTGGCCAACAGGTGGCAGATACGCAGTATTTT